One and the same sample provided the 17 T cell receptor beta chains below, sequenced in a study of blood T cell repertoires in COVID-19. The assay was immunoSEQ multiplex PCR, and TCRdb's table has in-frame clones only and misses some. The data hold around 220,000 clones, with just over 85% observed a single time. Specimen: PBMCs or T cells enriched from blood (not recorded which). The origin of the receptors is a woman in her forties or fifties with acute COVID-19.

This chain links TRBV3-1 (or the pseudogene TRBV3-2) with TRBJ1-1; maybe TRBD1 (5 bases). V dropped 3 bases and J dropped 4 bases, with 12 bases sitting between them. The CDR3 runs to 14 residues. CDR1 and CDR2 from the germline V gene are LGHDT and YNNKEL (reference sequence). The CDR3 coding sequence is TGTGCCAGCAGCCACGGGGCGGGGGGCACTGAAGCTTTCTTT. Its protein product is CASSHGAGGTEAFF.

In this sample, this clone turned up once. The chain uses TRBV4-1 and TRBJ2-3; tentatively, D is TRBD2 (6 bases). The CDR3 totals 17 residues. Germline V gene lookup returns CDR1 MGHRA and CDR2 YSYEKL. Trimming took off 4 bases at V and 0 bases at J, with 17 bases between the two ends. The CDR3 loop reads CASSPSTSVGSTDTQYF. In nucleotides, the CDR3 is TGCGCCAGCAGCCCTTCGACTAGTGTAGGGAGCACAGATACGCAGTATTTT.

This clone was counted a few times. The CDR3: CASSSLIGGPRLYNEQFF. The CDR3 region has the DNA TGTGCCAGCAGTTCATTAATAGGAGGGCCCCGTTTGTACAATGAGCAGTTCTTC. The gene calls are TRBV27 and TRBJ2-1; D possibly corresponds to TRBD2 (6 bases). Trimming cost V 4 bases and J 4 bases, with 23 bases left between them. This CDR3 spans 18 amino acids. The germline CDR1 and CDR2 sequences are MNHEY and SMNVEV (reference sequence).

The chain employs TRBV19 and TRBJ1-2; D perhaps matches TRBD1 (6 bases). V lost 6 bases, J lost 4 bases, and 18 bases lay in between. There are 15 residues in the CDR3. In germline, CDR1 is LNHDA, CDR2 SQIVND (reference sequence). This CDR3 reads CASSTGTRAFYGYTF. The CDR3 region has the DNA TGTGCCAGTAGCACCGGGACACGCGCTTTCTATGGCTACACCTTC.

This sequence joins TRBV11-2 and TRBJ2-1; 10 nucleotides line up with TRBD2. The ends lost 1 base at V and 5 bases at J; junction bases unmatched: 8. The CDR3 sequence is 17 residues long. Per the germline V gene, CDR1 is SGHAT and CDR2 is FQNNGV. CDR3 residues: CASSLGLAGVLNNEQFF. DNA of the CDR3: TGTGCCAGCAGCTTAGGGCTAGCGGGAGTTTTAAACAATGAGCAGTTCTTC.

The CDR3 coding sequence is TGTGCCAGCAGCCAAGTCTTCTTACAATATAACTATGGCTACACCTTC. This translates into CASSQVFLQYNYGYTF. J is TRBJ1-2 and V is TRBV4-2; no definite D call. V shed 1 base and J shed 1 base, with 13 bases lying between them. Germline V gene data show CDR1 as LGHNA and CDR2 as YNFKEQ. This CDR3 spans 16 amino acids.

The J gene is TRBJ2-7, the V gene TRBV5-1; 9 positions match TRBD2. This CDR3 spans 15 amino acids. CDR1 SGHRS and CDR2 YFSETQ come from the germline V gene. V trimming: 4 bases; J trimming: 5 bases; junction bases outside the gene matches: 10. As DNA, the CDR3 is TGCGCCAGCAGCCCGCGGGAGGGCCTAACTAACGAGCAGTACTTC. As protein: CASSPREGLTNEQYF.

This clone has only a few counts. The chain couples TRBV7-8 to TRBJ2-7; 8 bases are a match to TRBD1. Germline V gene data show CDR1 as SGHVS and CDR2 as FQNEAQ. The ends lost 5 bases at V and 5 bases at J; junction bases unmatched: 20. The CDR3 loop spans 18 amino acids. The CDR3, as DNA: TGTGCCAGCAGCCCGCGGGGACAGGCAAACGCAGGGTACAACGAGCAGTACTTC. Translating it yields CASSPRGQANAGYNEQYF.

V is TRBV5-1 and J is TRBJ1-2, with TRBD1 matching over 9 bases. Germline assignment: CDR1 SGHRS and CDR2 YFSETQ. The CDR3 is made up of 17 amino acids. J lost 5 bases, V lost 4 bases, and 15 bases had no gene match. CDR3 amino acids: CASSPGPGTGMGYGYTF. CDR3 DNA sequence: TGCGCCAGCAGCCCTGGTCCAGGGACAGGGATGGGTTATGGCTACACCTTC.

This chain joins TRBV5-1 and TRBJ2-1; 12 bases align to TRBD2. The V gene end was trimmed by 4 bases and the J gene end by 3 bases; junction bases not matched to a gene: 5. CDR3 length: 16 residues. The V gene's germline CDR1 is SGHRS and CDR2 YFSETQ. CDR3 sequence: CASSTGLAGRYNEQFF. CDR3 coding DNA: TGCGCCAGCAGCACCGGACTAGCGGGACGCTACAATGAGCAGTTCTTC. The variable domain in full, with the rest retrieved from reference TRBV5-1 and TRBJ2-1, is KAGVTQTPRYLIKTRGQQVTLSCSPISGHRSVSWYQQTPGQGLQFLFEYFSETQRNKGNFPGRFSGRQFSNSRSEMNVSTLELGDSALYLCASSTGLAGRYNEQFFGPGTRLTVL.

The chain carries TRBV7-2 and TRBJ2-5, with 10 bases lining up with TRBD2. CDR1 and CDR2 from the germline V gene are SGHTA and FQGNSA. This CDR3 has 18 residues. J gave up 5 bases and V 3 bases, and 15 bases lay outside the gene matches. The CDR3 spells CASSLVPLAGVIGETQYF. DNA of the CDR3: TGTGCCAGCAGCTTGGTCCCTCTAGCGGGAGTCATAGGGGAGACCCAGTACTTC.

V gene TRBV25-1 combines with J gene TRBJ1-4, with D perhaps TRBD1 (6 bases). From germline, CDR1 is MGHDK and CDR2 SYGVNS. The CDR3 spans 16 residues. The V end lost 1 base, the J end lost 5 bases, and 14 bases lay between the germline ends. The CDR3 DNA is TGTGCCAGCAGTGAATGGGAGGGGGGCATGAATGAAAAACTGTTTTTT. Amino acid sequence: CASSEWEGGMNEKLFF.

In its sample, this clone was seen once. The chain joins TRBV27 to TRBJ1-4; 11 nucleotides line up with TRBD1. Germline CDR1 reads MNHEY; CDR2 reads SMNVEV (reference sequence). The CDR3 consists of 15 residues. V trimming: 6 bases; J trimming: 11 bases; junction bases outside the gene matches: 11. CDR3: CASRRDRGAAGKLFF. The CDR3 region has the DNA TGTGCCAGCAGGCGGGACAGGGGGGCGGCGGGTAAACTGTTTTTT.

The chain carries TRBV28 and TRBJ1-1; D unclear. The germline CDR1 and CDR2 sequences are MDHEN and SYDVKM. The germline V and J ends were trimmed by 7 bases and 8 bases, with 14 bases remaining between them. The CDR3 sequence is 12 residues long. CDR3 sequence (DNA): TGTGCCAGCACTACCCCCACCCGGGAAGCTTTCTTT. Its protein product is CASTTPTREAFF.

There are a few counts of this clone. The gene calls are TRBV27 and TRBJ1-3, with D tentatively TRBD1 (6 bases). Germline CDR1 reads MNHEY; CDR2 reads SMNVEV (reference sequence). The V end was cut by 6 bases, the J end by 4 bases, with 10 bases between. The CDR3 runs to 13 residues. CDR3 amino acids: CASRYRAGNTIYF. CDR3 DNA: TGTGCCAGCAGATACAGGGCAGGAAACACCATATATTTT.

The rearrangement uses TRBV18 and TRBJ2-7; D is ambiguous. The CDR3 loop spans 13 amino acids. V gave up 3 bases and J gave up 2 bases, with 8 bases separating them. Germline loops: CDR1 KGHSH, CDR2 LQKENI. CDR3 region: CASSPTRTYEQYF. CDR3 DNA: TGTGCCAGCTCACCGACAAGAACCTACGAGCAGTACTTC.

The rearrangement joins TRBV30 to TRBJ1-2; 7 nucleotides align to TRBD1. In germline, CDR1 is GTSNPN, CDR2 SVGIG (reference sequence). The CDR3 consists of 14 residues. Trimming removed 2 bases from V and 5 bases from J; junction bases left unmatched: 8. CDR3: CAWSLPSGGYGYTF. The CDR3 DNA reads as TGTGCCTGGAGTCTCCCCTCAGGGGGATATGGCTACACCTTC.